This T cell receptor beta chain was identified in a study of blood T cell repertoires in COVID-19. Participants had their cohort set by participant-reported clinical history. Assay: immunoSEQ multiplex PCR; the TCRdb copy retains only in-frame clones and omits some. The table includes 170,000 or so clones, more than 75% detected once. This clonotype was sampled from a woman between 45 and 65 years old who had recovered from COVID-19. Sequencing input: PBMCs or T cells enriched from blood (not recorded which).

The CDR3 region is CASSPRGTSGSNEQFF. The DNA for the CDR3 is TGTGCCAGCAGCCCGAGAGGGACTAGCGGGAGCAATGAGCAGTTCTTC. The rearrangement uses TRBV9 and TRBJ2-1, with 14 bases aligning to TRBD2. Germline CDR1 reads SGDLS; CDR2 reads YYNGEE. The length of the CDR3 is 16 residues. V gave up 4 bases and J gave up 6 bases; unmatched junction bases: 6. Together with reference TRBV9 and TRBJ2-1, the CDR3 gives the full variable domain: DSGVTQTPKHLITATGQRVTLRCSPRSGDLSVYWYQQSLDQGLQFLIQYYNGEERAKGNILERFSAQQFPDLHSELNLSSLELGDSALYFCASSPRGTSGSNEQFFGPGTRLTVL.